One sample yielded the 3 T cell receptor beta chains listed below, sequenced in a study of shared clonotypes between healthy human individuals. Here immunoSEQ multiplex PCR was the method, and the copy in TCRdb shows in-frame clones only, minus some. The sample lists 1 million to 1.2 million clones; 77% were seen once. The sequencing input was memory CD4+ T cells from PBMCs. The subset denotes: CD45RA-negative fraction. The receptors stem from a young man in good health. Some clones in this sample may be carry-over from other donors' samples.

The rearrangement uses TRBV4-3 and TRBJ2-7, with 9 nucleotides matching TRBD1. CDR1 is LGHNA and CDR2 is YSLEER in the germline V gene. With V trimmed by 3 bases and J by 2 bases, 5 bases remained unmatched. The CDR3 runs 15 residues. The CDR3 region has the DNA TGCGCCAGCAGCCAGGGACAGGGTCGTCCCTACGAGCAGTACTTC. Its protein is CASSQGQGRPYEQYF.

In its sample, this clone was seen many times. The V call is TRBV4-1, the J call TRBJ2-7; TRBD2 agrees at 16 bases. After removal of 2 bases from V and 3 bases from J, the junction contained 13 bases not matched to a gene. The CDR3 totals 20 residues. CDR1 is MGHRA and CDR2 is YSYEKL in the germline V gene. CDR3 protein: CASSQFSGTSGRAGGYEQYF. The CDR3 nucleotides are TGCGCCAGCAGCCAATTTTCCGGGACTAGCGGGAGGGCCGGGGGCTACGAGCAGTACTTC.

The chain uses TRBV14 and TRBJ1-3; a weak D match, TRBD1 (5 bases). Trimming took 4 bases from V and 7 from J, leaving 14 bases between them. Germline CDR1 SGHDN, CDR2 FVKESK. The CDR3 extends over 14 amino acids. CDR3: CASSRGTADNTIYF. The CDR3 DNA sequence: TGTGCCAGCAGCCGGGGGACGGCCGACAACACCATATATTTT. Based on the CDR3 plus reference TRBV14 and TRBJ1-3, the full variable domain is EAGVTQFPSHSVIEKGQTVTLRCDPISGHDNLYWYRRVMGKEIKFLLHFVKESKQDESGMPNNRFLAERTGGTYSTLKVQPAELEDSGVYFCASSRGTADNTIYFGEGSWLTVV.